Described below is a single T cell receptor beta chain sequence and its context. Its antigen remains unidentified. No base qualities exist here, and no much larger clone lies one base off it. This sample is drawn from a study of T cell responses to AZD1222 COVID-19 vaccine (dated by TCRdb to the early 2020s). Background on the whole study: AZD1222 recipients whose second dose came at about 4 weeks and those whose second dose came at about 12 weeks were combined into one group, since spike-specific TCR depth and breadth did not differ between the two schedules. A total of more than 230 trial participants underwent TCR sequencing, of whom nearly 210 had received two doses of AZD1222 and some 25 had received two doses of the MenACWY control vaccine. Trial participants were enrolled into age subgroups of 18-55, 56-69 and 70-plus years, which contained 148, 28 and 57 TCR-sequenced participants, respectively.

The CDR3 regions of human TCRbeta chains were analyzed by immunosequencing. The paper's data handling went like this. TCRs in the repertoires were compared against a reference library of SARS-CoV-2-specific TCRs that had been generated with the MIRA antigen-specificity platform. Breadth was defined as the fraction of unique TCRs that were SARS-CoV-2-associated, and depth was defined as the fraction of total T cells that were SARS-CoV-2-associated. Using the MIRA data, each spike-specific TCR was assigned both to the spike region to which the TCR was reactive and to a CD4 or CD8 class. Log10-transformed breadth and depth values were compared by one-way ANOVA with Sidak's multiple comparisons tests. Here the immuneACCESS table is served through TCRdb, limited to in-frame sequences with V and J called. Missing clones are a known gap in these copies; in checked studies unresolved V genes cover under half, and the rest lacks a known reason. V and J calls and clone size come straight from that table; D and trimming were deduced from the DNA. The sample contains about 190,000 clones, approximately 91% of them found a single time. The ten largest clones capture 0.99% of the sample.

The meaning of the sample's time point label: baseline before first vaccination. Vaccinee samples came from UK trials COV001 and COV002, including a single-blind randomized controlled phase 2/3 trial of AZD1222 (ChAdOx1 nCoV-19) in healthy adults. For TCRbeta chain sequencing, PBMC samples from trial participants were taken at day 0 and at day 28 after the second dose. The full study reports these points: In the small 56-69-year group, the increase in depth fell short of significance, most likely because of low power. After two AZD1222 doses, spike-specific TCR breadth and depth were significantly higher than at day 0 and than in MenACWY recipients. No day 14 peak-response samples were available, so repertoires were characterized only after the peak T cell response. Epitopes outside the regions mutated in the B.1.351 and B.1.1.7 variants were reportedly recognized by nearly half of the unique spike-specific TCRs. The vaccine-associated CD4 TCRs covered the entire spike protein, and the dominant responses fell in regions 160-218 and 743-854. Participants were mostly white British, with more females than males. The authors suggested clonal diversity may have been underestimated. Conclusions about previously exposed vaccinees were limited because only a handful of AZD1222 recipients were SARS-CoV-2 seropositive at baseline.

CDR1 and CDR2 are drawn from the germline V gene: MNHEY, SVGAGI. The CDR3 covers 12 residues, taking in both the cysteine and the phenylalanine. This entry keeps only the CDR3 DNA: 36 bases, framed from base 1. V and J lose 7 bases and 0 bases, and a span of 6 bases separates them. The chain employs TRBV6-5 and TRBJ1-1; confidence is insufficient to name the D gene. The clonotype comes from an adult in good health. The input for sequencing was peripheral blood, taken on day 0 of AZD1222 vaccination. The bases read TGTGCCAGCACCTCGGTGAACACTGAAGCTTTCTTT. This yields the protein CASTSVNTEAFF.